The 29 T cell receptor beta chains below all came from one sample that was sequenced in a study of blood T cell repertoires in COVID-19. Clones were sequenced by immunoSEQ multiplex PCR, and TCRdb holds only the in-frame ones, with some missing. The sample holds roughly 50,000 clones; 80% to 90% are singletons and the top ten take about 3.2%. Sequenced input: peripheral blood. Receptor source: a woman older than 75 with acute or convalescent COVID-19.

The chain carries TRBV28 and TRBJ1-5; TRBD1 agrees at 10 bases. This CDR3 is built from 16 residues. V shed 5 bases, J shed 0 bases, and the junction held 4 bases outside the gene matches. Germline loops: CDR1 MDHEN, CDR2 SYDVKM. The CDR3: CASSPGTGDSNQPQHF. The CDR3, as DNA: TGTGCCAGCAGTCCAGGGACAGGGGATAGCAATCAGCCCCAGCATTTT.

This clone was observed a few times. CDR3 nucleotides: TGTGCCTGGAGAGCACCCTCTCGGGCCTACGAGCAGTACTTC. Translation: CAWRAPSRAYEQYF. J is TRBJ2-7 and V is TRBV30; D not certain. CDR3 length equals 14 residues. Germline lookup yields CDR1 GTSNPN and CDR2 SVGIG (reference sequence). Trimming pared 3 bases from V and 2 bases from J, leaving 14 bases between.

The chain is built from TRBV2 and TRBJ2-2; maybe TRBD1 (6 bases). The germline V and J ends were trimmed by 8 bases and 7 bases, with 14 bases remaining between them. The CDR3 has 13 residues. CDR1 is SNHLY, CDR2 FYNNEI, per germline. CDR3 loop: CASGETGVGELFF. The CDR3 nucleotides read TGTGCCAGCGGCGAGACAGGAGTCGGGGAGCTGTTTTTT.

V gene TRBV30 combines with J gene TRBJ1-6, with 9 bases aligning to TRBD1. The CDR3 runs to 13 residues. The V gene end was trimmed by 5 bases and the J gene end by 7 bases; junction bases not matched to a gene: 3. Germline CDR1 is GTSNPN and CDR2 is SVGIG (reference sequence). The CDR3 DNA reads TGTGCCTGGGCCGGGACAGGGAATTCACCCCTCCACTTT. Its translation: CAWAGTGNSPLHF.

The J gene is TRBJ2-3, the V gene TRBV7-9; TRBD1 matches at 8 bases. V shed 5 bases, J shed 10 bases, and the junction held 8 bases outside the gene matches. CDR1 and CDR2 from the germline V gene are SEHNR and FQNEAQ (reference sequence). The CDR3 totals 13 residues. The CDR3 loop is CASSLGTGGPQYF. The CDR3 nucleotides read TGTGCCAGCAGCCTGGGGACAGGAGGGCCGCAGTATTTT.

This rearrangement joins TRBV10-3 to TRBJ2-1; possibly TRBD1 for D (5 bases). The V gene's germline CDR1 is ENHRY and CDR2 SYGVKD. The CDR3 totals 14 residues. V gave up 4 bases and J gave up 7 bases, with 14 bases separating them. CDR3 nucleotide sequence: TGTGCCATCAGTGTGGGTCAGGGCATTAATGAGCAGTTCTTC. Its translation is CAISVGQGINEQFF.

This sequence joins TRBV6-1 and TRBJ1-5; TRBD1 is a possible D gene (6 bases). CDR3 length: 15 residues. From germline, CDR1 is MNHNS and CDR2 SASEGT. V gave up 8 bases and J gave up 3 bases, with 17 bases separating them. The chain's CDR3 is CASDTGDTINQPQHF. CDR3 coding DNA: TGTGCCAGCGACACCGGGGACACGATCAATCAGCCCCAGCATTTT.

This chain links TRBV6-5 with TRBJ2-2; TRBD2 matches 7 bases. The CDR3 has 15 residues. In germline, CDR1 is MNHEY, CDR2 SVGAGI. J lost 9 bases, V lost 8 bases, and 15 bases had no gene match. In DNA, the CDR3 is TGTGCCAGCTCCCAGGGTGGGACTAAGGTCCGGGAGCTGTTTTTT. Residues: CASSQGGTKVRELFF.

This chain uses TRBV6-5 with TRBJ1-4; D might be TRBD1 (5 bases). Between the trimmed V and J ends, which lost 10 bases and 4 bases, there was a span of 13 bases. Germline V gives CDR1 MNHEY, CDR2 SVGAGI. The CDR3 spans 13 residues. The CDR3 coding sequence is TGTGCCATTTTGGGGCTGAGTAATGAAAAACTGTTTTTT. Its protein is CAILGLSNEKLFF.

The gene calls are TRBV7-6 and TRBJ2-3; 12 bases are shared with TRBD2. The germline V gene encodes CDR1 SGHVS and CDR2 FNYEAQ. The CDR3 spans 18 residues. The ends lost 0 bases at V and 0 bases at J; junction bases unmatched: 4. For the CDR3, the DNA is TGTGCCAGCAGCTTAGCGTCTAGCGGGGGGGCAAGCACAGATACGCAGTATTTT. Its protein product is CASSLASSGGASTDTQYF.

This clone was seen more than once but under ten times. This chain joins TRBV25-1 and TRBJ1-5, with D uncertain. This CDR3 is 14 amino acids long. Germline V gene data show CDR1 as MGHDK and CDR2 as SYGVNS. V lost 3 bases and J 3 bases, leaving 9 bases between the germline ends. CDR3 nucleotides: TGTGCCAGCAGTGAGGCAGGCAACAATCAGCCCCAGCATTTT. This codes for CASSEAGNNQPQHF.

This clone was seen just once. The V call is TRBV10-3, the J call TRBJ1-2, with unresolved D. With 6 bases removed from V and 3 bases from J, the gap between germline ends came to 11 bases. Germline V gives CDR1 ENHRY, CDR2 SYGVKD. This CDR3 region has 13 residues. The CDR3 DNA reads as TGTGCCATCAGCCCCGCCGGAGACTATGGCTACACCTTC. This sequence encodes CAISPAGDYGYTF.

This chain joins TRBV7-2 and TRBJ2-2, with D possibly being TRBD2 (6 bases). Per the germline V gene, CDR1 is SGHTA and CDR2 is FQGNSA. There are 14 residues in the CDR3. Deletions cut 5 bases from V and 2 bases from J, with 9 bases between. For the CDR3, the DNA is TGTGCCAGCAGCCAGGGAGGTAACACCGGGGAGCTGTTTTTT. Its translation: CASSQGGNTGELFF.

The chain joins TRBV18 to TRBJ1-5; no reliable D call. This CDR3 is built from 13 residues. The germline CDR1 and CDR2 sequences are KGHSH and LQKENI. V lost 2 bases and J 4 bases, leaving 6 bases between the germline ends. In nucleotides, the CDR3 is TGTGCCAGCTCACCATCCAGGAATCAGCCCCAGCATTTT. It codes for CASSPSRNQPQHF.

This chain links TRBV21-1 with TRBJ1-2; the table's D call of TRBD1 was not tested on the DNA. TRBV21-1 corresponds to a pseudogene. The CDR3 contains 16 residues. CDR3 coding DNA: TGTGCCAGCAGCAAAGGGACCGGGACAGGGGCGTCTGGCTACACCTTC. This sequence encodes CASSKGTGTGASGYTF.

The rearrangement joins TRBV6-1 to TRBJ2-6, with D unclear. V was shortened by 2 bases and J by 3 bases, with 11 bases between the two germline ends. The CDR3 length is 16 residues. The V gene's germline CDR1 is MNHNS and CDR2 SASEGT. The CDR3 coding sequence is TGTGCCAGCAGTGAAAGCGTTGGGTTTGGGGCCAACGTCCTGACTTTC. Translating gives CASSESVGFGANVLTF.

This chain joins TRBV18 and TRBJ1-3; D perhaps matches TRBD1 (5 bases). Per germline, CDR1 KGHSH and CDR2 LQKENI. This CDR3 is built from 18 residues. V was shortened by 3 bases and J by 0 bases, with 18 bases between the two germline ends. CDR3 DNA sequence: TGTGCCAGCTCACCCTCTGGGAGGGGCCCATCCTCTGGAAACACCATATATTTT. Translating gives CASSPSGRGPSSGNTIYF.

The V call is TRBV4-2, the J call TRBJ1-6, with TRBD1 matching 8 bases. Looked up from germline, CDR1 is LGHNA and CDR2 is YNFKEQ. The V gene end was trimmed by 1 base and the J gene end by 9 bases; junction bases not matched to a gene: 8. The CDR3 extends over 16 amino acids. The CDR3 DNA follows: TGTGCCAGCAGCCAAGGGATGACAGGGGCACGTTCACCCCTCCACTTT. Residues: CASSQGMTGARSPLHF.

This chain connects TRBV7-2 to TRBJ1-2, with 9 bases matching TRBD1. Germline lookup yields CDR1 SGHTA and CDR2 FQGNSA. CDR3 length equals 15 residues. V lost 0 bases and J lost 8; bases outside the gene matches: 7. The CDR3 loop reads CASSLAGTGLYGYTF. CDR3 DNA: TGTGCCAGCAGCTTAGCCGGGACAGGGCTGTACGGCTACACCTTC.

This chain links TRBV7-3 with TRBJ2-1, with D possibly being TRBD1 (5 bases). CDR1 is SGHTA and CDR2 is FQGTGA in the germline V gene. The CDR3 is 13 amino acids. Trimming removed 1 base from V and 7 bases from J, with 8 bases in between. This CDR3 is CASSLRGANEQFF. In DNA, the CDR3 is TGTGCCAGCAGCTTAAGGGGCGCGAATGAGCAGTTCTTC.

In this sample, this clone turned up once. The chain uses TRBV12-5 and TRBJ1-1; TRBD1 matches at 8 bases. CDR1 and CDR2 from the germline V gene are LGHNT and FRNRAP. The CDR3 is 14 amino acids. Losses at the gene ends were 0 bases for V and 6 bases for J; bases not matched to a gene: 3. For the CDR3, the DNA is TGTGCTAGTGGTTTGGTAGACAGGGGTCCTGAAGCTTTCTTT. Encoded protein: CASGLVDRGPEAFF.

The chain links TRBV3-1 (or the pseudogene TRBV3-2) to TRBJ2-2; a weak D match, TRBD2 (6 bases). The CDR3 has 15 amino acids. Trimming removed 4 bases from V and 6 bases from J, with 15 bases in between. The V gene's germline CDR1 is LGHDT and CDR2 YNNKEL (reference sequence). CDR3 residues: CASSPRAGLSGELFF. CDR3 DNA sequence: TGTGCCAGCAGCCCACGCGCGGGACTCTCCGGGGAGCTGTTTTTT.

The CDR3 nucleotides are TGTGCCTGGGAGGGACAGGGGGCGGTTGAAGCTTTCTTT. Amino acids: CAWEGQGAVEAFF. V usage is TRBV30 and J usage is TRBJ1-1, with 12 bases lining up with TRBD1. This CDR3 is 13 amino acids long. Germline V lookup: CDR1 GTSNPN, CDR2 SVGIG (reference sequence). J lost 7 bases, V lost 5 bases, and 5 bases had no gene match.

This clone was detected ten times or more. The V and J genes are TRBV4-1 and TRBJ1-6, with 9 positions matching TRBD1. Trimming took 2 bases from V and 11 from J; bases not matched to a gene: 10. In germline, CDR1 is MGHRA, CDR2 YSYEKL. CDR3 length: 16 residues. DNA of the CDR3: TGCGCCAGCAGCCAACTCCTTGGGACAGGGAGTACACCCCTCCACTTT. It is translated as CASSQLLGTGSTPLHF.

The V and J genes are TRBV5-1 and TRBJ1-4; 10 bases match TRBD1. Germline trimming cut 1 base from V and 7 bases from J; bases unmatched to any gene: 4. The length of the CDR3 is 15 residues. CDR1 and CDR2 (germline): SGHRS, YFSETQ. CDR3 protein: CASSLPGQGSEKLFF. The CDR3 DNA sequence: TGCGCCAGCAGCTTGCCGGGACAGGGGAGTGAAAAACTGTTTTTT.

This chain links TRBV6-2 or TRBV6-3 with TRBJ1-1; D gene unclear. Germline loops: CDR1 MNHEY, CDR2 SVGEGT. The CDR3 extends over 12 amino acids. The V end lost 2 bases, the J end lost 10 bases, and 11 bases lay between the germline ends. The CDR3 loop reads CASSYNAPPAFF. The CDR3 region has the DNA TGTGCCAGCAGTTACAATGCGCCCCCAGCTTTCTTT.

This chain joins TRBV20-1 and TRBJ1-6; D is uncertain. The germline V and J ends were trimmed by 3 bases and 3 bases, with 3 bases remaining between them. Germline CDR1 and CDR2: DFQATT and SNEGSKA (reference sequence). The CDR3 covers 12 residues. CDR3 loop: CSASHYNSPLHF. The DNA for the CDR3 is TGCAGTGCTAGTCACTATAATTCACCCCTCCACTTT.

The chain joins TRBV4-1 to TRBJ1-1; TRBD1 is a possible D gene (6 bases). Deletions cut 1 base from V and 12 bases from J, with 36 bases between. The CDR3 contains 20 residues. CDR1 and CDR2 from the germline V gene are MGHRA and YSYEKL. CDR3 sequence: CASSQVLRRTADGWGPFTFF. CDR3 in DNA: TGCGCCAGCAGCCAAGTCCTCAGACGAACTGCGGATGGATGGGGGCCTTTCACTTTCTTT.

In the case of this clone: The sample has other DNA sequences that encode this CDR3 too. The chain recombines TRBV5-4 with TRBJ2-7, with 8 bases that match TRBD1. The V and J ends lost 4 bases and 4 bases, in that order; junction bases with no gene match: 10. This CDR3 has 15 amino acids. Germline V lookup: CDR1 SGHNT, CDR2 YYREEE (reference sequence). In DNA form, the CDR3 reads TGTGCCAGCAGCCGTCAAGACAGGGGTACGTACGAGCAGTACTTC. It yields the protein CASSRQDRGTYEQYF.